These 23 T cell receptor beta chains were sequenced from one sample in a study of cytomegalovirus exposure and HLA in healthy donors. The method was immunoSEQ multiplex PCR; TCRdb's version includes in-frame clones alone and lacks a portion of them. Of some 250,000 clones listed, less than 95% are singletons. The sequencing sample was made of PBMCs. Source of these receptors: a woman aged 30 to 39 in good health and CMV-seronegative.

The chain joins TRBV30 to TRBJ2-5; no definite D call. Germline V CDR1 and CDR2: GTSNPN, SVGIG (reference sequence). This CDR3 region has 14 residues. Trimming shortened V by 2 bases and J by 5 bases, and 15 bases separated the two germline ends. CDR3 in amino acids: CAWSIGSSFETQYF. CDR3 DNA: TGTGCCTGGAGTATCGGCAGTTCGTTTGAGACCCAGTACTTC.

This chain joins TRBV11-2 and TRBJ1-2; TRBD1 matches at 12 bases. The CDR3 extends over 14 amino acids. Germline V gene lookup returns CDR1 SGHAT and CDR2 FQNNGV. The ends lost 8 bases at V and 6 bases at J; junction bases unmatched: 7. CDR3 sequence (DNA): TGTGCCAGCGCCTCGGGGACAGGGGGCAATGGCTACACCTTC. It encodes CASASGTGGNGYTF.

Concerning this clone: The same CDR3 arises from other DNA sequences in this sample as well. The CDR3 loop reads CASSIVGSYEQYF. CDR3 DNA sequence: TGTGCCAGTAGTATTGTCGGTTCCTACGAGCAGTACTTC. This chain joins TRBV19 and TRBJ2-7, with no clear D. CDR3 length equals 13 residues. Trimming removed 3 bases from V and 1 base from J, with 7 bases in between. Germline V gene data show CDR1 as LNHDA and CDR2 as SQIVND (reference sequence).

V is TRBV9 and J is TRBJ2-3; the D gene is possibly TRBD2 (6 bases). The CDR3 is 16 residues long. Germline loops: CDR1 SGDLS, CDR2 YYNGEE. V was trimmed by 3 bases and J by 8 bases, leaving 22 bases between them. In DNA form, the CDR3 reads TGTGCCAGCAGCGCGCTGACTAGTTGGGTTGGGGGTACGCAGTATTTT. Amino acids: CASSALTSWVGGTQYF.

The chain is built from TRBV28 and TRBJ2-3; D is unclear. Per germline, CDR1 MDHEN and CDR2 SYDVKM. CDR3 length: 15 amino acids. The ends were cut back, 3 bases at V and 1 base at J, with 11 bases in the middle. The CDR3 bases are TGTGCCAGCAGTTTGGAAGGGATCGGCACAGATACGCAGTATTTT. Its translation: CASSLEGIGTDTQYF.

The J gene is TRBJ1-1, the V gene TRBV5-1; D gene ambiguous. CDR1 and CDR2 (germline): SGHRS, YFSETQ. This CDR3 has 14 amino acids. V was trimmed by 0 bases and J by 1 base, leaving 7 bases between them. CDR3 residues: CASSLDGGNTEAFF. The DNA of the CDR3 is TGCGCCAGCAGCTTGGATGGAGGGAACACTGAAGCTTTCTTT.

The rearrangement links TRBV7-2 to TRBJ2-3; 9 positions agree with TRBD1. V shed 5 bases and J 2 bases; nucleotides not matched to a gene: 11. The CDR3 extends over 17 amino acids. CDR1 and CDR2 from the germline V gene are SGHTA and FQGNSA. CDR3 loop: CASSPAGTGRATDTQYF. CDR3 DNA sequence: TGTGCCAGCAGCCCGGCCGGGACAGGGAGGGCCACAGATACGCAGTATTTT.

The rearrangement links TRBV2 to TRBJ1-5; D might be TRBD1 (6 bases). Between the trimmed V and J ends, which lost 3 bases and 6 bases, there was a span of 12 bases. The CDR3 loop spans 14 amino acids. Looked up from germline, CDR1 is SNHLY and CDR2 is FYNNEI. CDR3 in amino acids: CASSEGGGLQPQHF. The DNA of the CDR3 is TGTGCCAGCAGTGAGGGAGGGGGGCTTCAGCCCCAGCATTTT.

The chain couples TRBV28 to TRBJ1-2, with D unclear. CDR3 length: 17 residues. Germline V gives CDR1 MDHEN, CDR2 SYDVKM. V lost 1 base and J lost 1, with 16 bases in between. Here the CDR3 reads CASSLYSPGANNYGYTF. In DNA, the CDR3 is TGTGCCAGCAGTTTATACAGTCCCGGAGCTAATAACTATGGCTACACCTTC.

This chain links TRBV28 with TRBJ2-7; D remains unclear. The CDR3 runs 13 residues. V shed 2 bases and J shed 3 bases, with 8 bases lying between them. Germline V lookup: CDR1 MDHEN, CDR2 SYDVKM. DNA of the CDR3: TGTGCCAGCAGTTTAGAGATGGTCTACGAGCAGTACTTC. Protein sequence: CASSLEMVYEQYF.

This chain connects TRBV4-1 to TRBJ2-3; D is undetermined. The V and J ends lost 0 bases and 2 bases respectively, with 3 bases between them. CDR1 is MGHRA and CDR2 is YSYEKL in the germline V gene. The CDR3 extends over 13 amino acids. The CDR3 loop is CASSQDITDTQYF. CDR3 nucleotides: TGCGCCAGCAGCCAAGACATCACAGATACGCAGTATTTT.

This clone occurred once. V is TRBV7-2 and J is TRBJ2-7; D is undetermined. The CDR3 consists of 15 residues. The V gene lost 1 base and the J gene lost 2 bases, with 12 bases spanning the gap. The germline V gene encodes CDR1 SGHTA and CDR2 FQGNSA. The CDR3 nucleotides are TGTGCCAGCAGCTTAGGGTCCCGCCAGACCTACGAGCAGTACTTC. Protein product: CASSLGSRQTYEQYF.

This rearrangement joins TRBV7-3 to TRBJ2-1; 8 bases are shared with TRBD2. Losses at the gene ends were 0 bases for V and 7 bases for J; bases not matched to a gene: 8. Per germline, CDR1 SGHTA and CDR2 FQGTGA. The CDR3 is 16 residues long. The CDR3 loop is CASSLTRGTSTNEQFF. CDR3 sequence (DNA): TGTGCCAGCAGCTTAACCCGGGGGACTAGTACAAATGAGCAGTTCTTC. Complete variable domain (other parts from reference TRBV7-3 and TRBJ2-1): GAGVSQTPSNKVTEKGKYVELRCDPISGHTALYWYRQSLGQGPEFLIYFQGTGAADDSGLPNDRFFAVRPEGSVSTLKIQRTERGDSAVYLCASSLTRGTSTNEQFFGPGTRLTVL.

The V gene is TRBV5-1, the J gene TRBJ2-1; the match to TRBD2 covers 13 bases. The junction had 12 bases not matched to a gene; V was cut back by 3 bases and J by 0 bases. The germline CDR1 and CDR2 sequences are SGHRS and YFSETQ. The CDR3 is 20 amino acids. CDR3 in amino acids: CASSSRTSGSGTSSYNEQFF. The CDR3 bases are TGCGCCAGCAGCTCTAGGACTAGCGGGAGCGGAACGAGCTCCTACAATGAGCAGTTCTTC.

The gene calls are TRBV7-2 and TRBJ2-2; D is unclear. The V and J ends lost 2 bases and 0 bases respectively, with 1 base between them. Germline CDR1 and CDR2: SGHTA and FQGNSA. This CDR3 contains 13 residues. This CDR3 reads CASSLSNTGELFF. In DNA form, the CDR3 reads TGTGCCAGCAGCTTATCGAACACCGGGGAGCTGTTTTTT.

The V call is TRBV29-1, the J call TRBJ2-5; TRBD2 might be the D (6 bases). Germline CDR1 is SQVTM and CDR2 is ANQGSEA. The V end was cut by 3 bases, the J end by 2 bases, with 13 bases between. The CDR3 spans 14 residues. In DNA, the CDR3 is TGCAGCGTTGAGAGGGCGGGGCGGCAAGAGACCCAGTACTTC. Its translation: CSVERAGRQETQYF. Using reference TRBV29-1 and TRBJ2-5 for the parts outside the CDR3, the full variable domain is SAVISQKPSRDICQRGTSLTIQCQVDSQVTMMFWYRQQPGQSLTLIATANQGSEATYESGFVIDKFPISRPNLTFSTLTVSNMSPEDSSIYLCSVERAGRQETQYFGPGTRLLVL.

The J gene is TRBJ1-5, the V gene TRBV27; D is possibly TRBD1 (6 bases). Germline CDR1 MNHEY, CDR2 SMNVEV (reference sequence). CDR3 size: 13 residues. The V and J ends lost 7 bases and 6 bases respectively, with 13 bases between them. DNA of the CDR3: TGTGCCAGCAAGAGGGACACGGGTCAGCCCCAGCATTTT. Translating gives CASKRDTGQPQHF.

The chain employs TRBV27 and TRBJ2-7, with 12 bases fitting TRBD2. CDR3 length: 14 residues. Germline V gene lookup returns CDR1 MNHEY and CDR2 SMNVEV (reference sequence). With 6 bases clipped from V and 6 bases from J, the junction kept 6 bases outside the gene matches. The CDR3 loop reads CASRPSGRAGEQYF. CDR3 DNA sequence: TGTGCCAGCAGACCTAGCGGGAGGGCTGGCGAGCAGTACTTC.

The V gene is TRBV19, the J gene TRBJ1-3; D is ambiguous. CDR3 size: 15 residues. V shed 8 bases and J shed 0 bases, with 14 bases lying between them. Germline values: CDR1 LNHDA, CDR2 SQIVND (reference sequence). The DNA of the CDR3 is TGTGCCAGTGGGAAGCGGTGGGACTCTGGAAACACCATATATTTT. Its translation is CASGKRWDSGNTIYF.

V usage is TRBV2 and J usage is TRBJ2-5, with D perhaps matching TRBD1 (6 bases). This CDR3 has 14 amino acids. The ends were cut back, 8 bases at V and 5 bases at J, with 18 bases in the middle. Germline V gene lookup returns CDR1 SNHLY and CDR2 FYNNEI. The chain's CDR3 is CASGQGLLYETQYF. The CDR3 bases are TGTGCCAGCGGTCAGGGGCTCCTCTATGAGACCCAGTACTTC.

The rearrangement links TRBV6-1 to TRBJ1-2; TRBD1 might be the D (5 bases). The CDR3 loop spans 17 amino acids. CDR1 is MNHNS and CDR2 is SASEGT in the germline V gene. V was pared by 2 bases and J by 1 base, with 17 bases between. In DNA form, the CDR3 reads TGTGCCAGCAGTGAATTGGAGGGACTGACTTTTAACTATGGCTACACCTTC. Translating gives CASSELEGLTFNYGYTF.

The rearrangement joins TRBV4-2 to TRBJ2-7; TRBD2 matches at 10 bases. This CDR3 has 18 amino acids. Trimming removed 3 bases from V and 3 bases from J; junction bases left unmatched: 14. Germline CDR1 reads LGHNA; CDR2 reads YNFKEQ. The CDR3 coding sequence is TGTGCCAGCAGCCAGGGATACGGGACTAGCGAAGACCTCTACGAGCAGTACTTC. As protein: CASSQGYGTSEDLYEQYF.

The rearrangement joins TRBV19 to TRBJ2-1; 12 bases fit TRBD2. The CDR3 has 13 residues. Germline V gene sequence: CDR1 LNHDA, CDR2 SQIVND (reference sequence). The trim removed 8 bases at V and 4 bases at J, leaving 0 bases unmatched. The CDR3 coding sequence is TGTGCCAGTGGACTAGCGGGGTACAATGAGCAGTTCTTC. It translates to CASGLAGYNEQFF.